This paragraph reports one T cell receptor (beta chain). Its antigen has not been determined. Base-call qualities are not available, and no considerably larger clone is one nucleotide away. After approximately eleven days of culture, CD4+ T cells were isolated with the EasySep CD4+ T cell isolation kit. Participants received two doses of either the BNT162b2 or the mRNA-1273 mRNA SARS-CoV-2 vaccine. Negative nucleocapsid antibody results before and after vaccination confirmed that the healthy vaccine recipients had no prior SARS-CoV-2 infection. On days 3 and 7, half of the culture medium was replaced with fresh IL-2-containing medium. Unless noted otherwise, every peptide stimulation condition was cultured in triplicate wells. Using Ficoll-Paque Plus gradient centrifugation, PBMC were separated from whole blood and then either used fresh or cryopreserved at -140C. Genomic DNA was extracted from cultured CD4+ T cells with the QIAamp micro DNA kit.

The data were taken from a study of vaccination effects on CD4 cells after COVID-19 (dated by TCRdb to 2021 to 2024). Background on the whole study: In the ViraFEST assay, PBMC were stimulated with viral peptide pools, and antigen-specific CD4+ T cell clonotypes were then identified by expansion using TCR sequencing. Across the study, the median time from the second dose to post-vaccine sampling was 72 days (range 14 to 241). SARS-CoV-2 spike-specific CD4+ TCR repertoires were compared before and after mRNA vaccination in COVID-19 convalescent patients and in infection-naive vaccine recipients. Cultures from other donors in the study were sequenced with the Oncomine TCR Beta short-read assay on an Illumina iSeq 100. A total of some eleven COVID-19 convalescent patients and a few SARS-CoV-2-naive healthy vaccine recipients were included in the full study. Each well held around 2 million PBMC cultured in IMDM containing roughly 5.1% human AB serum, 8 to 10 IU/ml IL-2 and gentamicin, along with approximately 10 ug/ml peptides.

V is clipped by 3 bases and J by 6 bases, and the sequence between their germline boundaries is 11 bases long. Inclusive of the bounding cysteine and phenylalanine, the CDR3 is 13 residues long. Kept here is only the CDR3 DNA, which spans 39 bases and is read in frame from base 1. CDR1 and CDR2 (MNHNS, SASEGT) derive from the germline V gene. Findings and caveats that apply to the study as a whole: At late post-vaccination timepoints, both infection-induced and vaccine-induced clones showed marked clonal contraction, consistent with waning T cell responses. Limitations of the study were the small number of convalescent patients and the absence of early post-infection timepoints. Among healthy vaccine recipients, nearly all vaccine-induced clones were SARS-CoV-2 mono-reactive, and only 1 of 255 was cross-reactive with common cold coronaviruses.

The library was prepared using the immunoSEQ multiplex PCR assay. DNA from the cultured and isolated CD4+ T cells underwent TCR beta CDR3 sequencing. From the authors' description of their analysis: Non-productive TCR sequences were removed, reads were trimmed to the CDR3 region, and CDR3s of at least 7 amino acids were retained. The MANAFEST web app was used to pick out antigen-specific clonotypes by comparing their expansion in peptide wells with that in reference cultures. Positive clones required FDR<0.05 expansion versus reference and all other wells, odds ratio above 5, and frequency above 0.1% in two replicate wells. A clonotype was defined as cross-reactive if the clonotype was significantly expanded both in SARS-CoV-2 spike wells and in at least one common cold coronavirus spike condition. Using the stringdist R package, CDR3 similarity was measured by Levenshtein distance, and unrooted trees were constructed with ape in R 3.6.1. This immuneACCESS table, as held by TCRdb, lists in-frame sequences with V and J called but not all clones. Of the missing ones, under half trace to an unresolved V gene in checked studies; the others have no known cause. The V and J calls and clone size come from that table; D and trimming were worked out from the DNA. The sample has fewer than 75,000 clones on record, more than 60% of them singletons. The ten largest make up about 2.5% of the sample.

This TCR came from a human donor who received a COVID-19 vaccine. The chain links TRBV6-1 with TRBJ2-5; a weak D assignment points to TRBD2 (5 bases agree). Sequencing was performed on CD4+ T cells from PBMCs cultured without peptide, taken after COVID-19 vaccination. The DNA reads TGTGCCAGCAGTGACGGAGGTCTAAAGACCCAGTACTTC. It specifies CASSDGGLKTQYF.